Below, 9 T cell receptor beta chains from the same sample are listed, as sequenced in a study of cytomegalovirus exposure and HLA in healthy donors (dated by TCRdb to the late 2010s). Libraries were made using the immunoSEQ multiplex PCR assay. A mixture of 60 forward primers for TCR Vbeta segments and 13 reverse primers for TCR Jbeta segments was used in the multiplex PCR. TCRdb took over this immuneACCESS table, retaining in-frame rearrangements with V and J assigned. Such tables are incomplete; in checked studies, under half of the missing clones stem from an unresolved V gene, and the remainder is unexplained. The sample profile shows 170,000 or so clones; approximately 80% of them were found once. The ten largest clones add up to under 2.5% of the sample. The specimen sequenced was PBMCs. All receptors come from a man aged 55 to 69 in good health and CMV-seronegative.

This rearrangement joins TRBV10-3 to TRBJ2-3, with 7 bases lining up with TRBD1. The trim removed 2 bases at V and 1 base at J, leaving 6 bases unmatched. The CDR3 totals 16 residues. Looked up from germline, CDR1 is ENHRY and CDR2 is SYGVKD. In DNA, the CDR3 is TGTGCCATCAGTGAGCCAGGGACAGCGGGCACAGATACGCAGTATTTT. It codes for CAISEPGTAGTDTQYF.

This chain links TRBV7-6 with TRBJ1-1; D is perhaps TRBD1 (5 bases). Trimming took 6 bases from V and 1 from J, leaving 9 bases between them. The CDR3 is 13 amino acids. Germline V gene data show CDR1 as SGHVS and CDR2 as FNYEAQ. The CDR3 sequence is CASRLTENTEAFF. The CDR3 DNA sequence: TGTGCCAGCAGATTGACAGAGAACACTGAAGCTTTCTTT.

The chain uses TRBV5-4 and TRBJ2-3; 14 bases fit TRBD2. The ends lost 6 bases at V and 0 bases at J; junction bases unmatched: 6. Germline CDR1 is SGHNT and CDR2 is YYREEE (reference sequence). CDR3 length: 17 amino acids. The CDR3 reads CASTTSGGAFSTDTQYF. CDR3 coding DNA: TGTGCCAGCACGACTAGCGGGGGGGCCTTTAGCACAGATACGCAGTATTTT.

The chain carries TRBV15 and TRBJ2-5; 10 bases match TRBD1. Germline lookup yields CDR1 LNHNV and CDR2 YYDKDF (reference sequence). The CDR3 runs to 14 residues. The trim removed 4 bases at V and 5 bases at J, leaving 4 bases unmatched. In DNA form, the CDR3 reads TGTGCCACCAGCACGGACAGGGGGAGTGAGACCCAGTACTTC. Amino acids: CATSTDRGSETQYF.

This clone showed up just a few times. The V call is TRBV6-5, the J call TRBJ1-1, with 7 bases that match TRBD1. The CDR3 runs to 11 residues. Germline V CDR1 and CDR2: MNHEY, SVGAGI. V dropped 6 bases and J dropped 7; count of bases not matched to a gene: 2. DNA of the CDR3: TGTGCCAGCAGGGACAGGAGTGAAGCTTTCTTT. Protein sequence: CASRDRSEAFF.

This clone appeared once. The V call is TRBV28, the J call TRBJ1-3, with D perhaps TRBD1 (5 bases). Between the trimmed V and J ends, which lost 6 bases and 0 bases, there was a span of 15 bases. Germline CDR1 is MDHEN and CDR2 is SYDVKM. This CDR3 is built from 16 residues. DNA for the CDR3: TGTGCCAGCAGGAGAACAGGACGCCTCTCTGGAAACACCATATATTTT. It encodes CASRRTGRLSGNTIYF.

V is TRBV27 and J is TRBJ1-6, with D possibly being TRBD1 (5 bases). The ends were cut back, 5 bases at V and 10 bases at J, with 15 bases in the middle. Germline loops: CDR1 MNHEY, CDR2 SMNVEV (reference sequence). CDR3 size: 14 residues. The CDR3 here is CASSPGAGISPLHF. DNA of the CDR3: TGTGCCAGCAGTCCCGGCGCAGGGATCTCACCCCTCCACTTT.

This clone showed up just once. The rearrangement links TRBV27 to TRBJ1-2; maybe TRBD1 (6 bases). Germline loops: CDR1 MNHEY, CDR2 SMNVEV (reference sequence). The CDR3 has 14 residues. Trimming pared 1 base from V and 2 bases from J, leaving 8 bases between. This chain's CDR3 is CASSLYQGNYGYTF. CDR3 DNA: TGTGCCAGCAGTTTATACCAGGGGAACTATGGCTACACCTTC.

This rearrangement joins TRBV10-2 to TRBJ2-5; D perhaps matches TRBD1 (6 bases). The germline V gene has CDR1 WSHSY and CDR2 SAAADI. The CDR3 contains 12 residues. Trimming took 7 bases from V and 4 from J, leaving 10 bases between them. The CDR3 spells CASKGDVETQYF. The CDR3 nucleotides read TGCGCCAGCAAGGGGGACGTAGAGACCCAGTACTTC.